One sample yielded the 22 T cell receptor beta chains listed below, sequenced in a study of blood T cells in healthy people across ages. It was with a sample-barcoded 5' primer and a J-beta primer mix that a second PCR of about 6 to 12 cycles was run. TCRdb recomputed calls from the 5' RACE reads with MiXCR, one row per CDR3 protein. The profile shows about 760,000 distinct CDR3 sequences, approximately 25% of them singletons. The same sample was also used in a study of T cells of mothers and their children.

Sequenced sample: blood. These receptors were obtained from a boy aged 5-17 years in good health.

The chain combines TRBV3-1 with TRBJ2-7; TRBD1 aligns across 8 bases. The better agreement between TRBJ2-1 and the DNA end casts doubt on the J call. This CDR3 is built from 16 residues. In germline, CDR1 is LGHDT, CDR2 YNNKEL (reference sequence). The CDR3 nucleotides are TGTGCCAGCAGCCAAGGGTGGACAGGGATATACAATGAGCAGTTCTTC. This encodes CASSQGWTGIYNEQFF.

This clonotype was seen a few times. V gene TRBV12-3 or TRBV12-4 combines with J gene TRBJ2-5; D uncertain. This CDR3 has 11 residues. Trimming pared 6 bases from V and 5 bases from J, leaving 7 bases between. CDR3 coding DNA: TGTGCCAGCAGCACTTCGGAGACCCAGTACTTC. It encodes CASSTSETQYF.

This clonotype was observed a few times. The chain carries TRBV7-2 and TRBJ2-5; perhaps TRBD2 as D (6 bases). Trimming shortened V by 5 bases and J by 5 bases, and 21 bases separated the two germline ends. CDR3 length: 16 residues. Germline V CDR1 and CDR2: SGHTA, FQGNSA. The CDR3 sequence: CASSQEGWRAHETQYF. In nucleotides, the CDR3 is TGTGCCAGCAGCCAGGAGGGTTGGCGGGCCCATGAGACCCAGTACTTC. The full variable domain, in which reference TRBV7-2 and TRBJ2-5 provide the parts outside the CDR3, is GAGVSQSPSNKVTEKGKDVELRCDPISGHTALYWYRQSLGQGLEFLIYFQGNSAPDKSGLPSDRFSAERTGGSVSTLTIQRTQQEDSAVYLCASSQEGWRAHETQYFGPGTRLLVL.

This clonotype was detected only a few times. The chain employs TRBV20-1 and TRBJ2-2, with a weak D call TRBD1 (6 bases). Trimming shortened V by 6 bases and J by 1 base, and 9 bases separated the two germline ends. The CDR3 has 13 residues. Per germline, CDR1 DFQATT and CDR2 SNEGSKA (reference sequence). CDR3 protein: CSAGTLNTGELFF. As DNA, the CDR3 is TGCAGTGCCGGGACACTGAACACCGGGGAGCTGTTTTTT.

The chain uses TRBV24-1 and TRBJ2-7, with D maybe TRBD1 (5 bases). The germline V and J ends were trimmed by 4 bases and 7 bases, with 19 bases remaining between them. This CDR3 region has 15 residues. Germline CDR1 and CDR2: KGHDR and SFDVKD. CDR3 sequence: CATSDTRQGAREQYF. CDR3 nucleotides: TGTGCCACCAGTGACACCCGCCAAGGGGCACGGGAGCAGTACTTC.

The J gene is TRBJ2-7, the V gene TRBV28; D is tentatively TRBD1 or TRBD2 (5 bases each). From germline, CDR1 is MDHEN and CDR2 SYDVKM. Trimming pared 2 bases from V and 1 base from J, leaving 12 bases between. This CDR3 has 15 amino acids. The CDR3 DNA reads TGTGCCAGCAGTTTAGTCGGGACGGCTTCCTACGAGCAGTACTTC. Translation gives CASSLVGTASYEQYF.

For the CDR3, the DNA is TGTGCCAGCAGCTTGAAGACAGGGGATGGCGAGCAGTACTTC. Translation gives CASSLKTGDGEQYF. The chain joins TRBV7-2 to TRBJ2-7; 8 nucleotides line up with TRBD1. The CDR3 has 14 residues. After removal of 3 bases from V and 6 bases from J, the junction contained 7 bases not matched to a gene. Per germline, CDR1 SGHTA and CDR2 FQGNSA.

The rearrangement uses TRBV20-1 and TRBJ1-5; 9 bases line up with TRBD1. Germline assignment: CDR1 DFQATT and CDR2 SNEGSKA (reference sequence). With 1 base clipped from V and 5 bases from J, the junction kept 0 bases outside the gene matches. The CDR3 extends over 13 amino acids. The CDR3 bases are TGCAGTGCTAGAGGGACAGGGGATCAGCCCCAGCATTTT. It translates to CSARGTGDQPQHF.

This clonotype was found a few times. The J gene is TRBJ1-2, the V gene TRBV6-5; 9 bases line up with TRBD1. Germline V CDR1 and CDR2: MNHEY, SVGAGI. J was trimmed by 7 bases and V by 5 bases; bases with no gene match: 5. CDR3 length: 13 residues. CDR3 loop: CASSATGGVGYTF. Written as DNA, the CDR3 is TGTGCCAGCAGTGCAACAGGGGGCGTTGGCTACACCTTC.

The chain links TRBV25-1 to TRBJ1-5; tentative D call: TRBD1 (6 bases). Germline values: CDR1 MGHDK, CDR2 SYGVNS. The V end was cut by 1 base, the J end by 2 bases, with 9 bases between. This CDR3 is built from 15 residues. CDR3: CASSEWGHGNQPQHF. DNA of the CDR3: TGTGCCAGCAGTGAATGGGGACACGGCAATCAGCCCCAGCATTTT.

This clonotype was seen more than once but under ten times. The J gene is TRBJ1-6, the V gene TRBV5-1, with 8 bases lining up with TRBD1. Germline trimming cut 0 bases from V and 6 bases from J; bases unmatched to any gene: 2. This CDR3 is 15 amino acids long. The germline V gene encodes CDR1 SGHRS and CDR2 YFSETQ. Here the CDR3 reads CASSLDRGGNSPLHF. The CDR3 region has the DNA TGCGCCAGCAGCTTGGACAGGGGGGGTAATTCACCCCTCCACTTT.

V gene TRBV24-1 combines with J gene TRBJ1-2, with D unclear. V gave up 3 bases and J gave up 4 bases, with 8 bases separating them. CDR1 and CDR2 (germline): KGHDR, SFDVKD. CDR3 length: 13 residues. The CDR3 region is CATSDEQSYGYTF. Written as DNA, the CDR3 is TGTGCCACCAGTGATGAGCAGAGCTATGGCTACACCTTC.

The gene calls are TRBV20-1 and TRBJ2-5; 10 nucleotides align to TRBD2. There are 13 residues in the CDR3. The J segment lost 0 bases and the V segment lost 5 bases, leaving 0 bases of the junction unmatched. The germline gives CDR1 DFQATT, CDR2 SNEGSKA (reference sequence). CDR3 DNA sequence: TGCAGTGCTGGACTAGCGGACCAAGAGACCCAGTACTTC. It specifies CSAGLADQETQYF.

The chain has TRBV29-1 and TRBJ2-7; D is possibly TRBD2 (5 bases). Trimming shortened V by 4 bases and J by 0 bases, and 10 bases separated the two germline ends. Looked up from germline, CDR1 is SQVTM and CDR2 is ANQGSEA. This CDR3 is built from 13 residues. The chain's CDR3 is CSVVGETSYEQYF. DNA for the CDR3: TGCAGCGTTGTCGGGGAGACCTCCTACGAGCAGTACTTC.

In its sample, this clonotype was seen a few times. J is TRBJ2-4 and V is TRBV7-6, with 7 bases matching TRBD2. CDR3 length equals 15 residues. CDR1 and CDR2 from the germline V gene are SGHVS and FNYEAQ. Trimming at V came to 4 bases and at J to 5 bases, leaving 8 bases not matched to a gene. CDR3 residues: CASSWTRTTQNIQYF. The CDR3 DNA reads TGTGCCAGCAGCTGGACTAGGACTACTCAAAACATTCAGTACTTC.

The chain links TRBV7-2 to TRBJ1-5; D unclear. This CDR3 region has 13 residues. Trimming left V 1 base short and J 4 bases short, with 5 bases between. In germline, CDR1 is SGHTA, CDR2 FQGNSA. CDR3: CASSLEVNQPQHF. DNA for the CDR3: TGTGCCAGCAGCTTAGAGGTTAATCAGCCCCAGCATTTT.

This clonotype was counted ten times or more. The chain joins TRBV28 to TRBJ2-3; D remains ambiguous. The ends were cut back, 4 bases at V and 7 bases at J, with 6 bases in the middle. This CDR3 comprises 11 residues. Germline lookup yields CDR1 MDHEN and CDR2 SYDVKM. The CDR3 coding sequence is TGTGCCAGCAGTTCCTTGAATACGCAGTATTTT. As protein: CASSSLNTQYF.

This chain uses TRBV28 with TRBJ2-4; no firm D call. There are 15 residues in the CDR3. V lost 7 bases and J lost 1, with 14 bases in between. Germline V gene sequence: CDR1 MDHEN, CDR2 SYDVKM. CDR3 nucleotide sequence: TGTGCCAGCAAGGGTCCGAAAGGGGCCAAAAACATTCAGTACTTC. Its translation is CASKGPKGAKNIQYF.

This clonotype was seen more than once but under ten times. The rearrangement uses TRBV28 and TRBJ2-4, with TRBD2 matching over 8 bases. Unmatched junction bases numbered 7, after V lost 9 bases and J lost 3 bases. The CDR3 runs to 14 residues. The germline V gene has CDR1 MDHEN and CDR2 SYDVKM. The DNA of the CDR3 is TGTGCCAGTATAGCGGGACTCAACAAAAACATTCAGTACTTC. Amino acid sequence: CASIAGLNKNIQYF.

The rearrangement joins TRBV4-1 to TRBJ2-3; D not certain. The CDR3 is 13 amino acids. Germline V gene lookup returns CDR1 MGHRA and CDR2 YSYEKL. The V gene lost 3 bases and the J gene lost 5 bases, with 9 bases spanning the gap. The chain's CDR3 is CASSHGRQDTQYF. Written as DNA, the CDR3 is TGCGCCAGCAGCCACGGACGTCAAGATACGCAGTATTTT.

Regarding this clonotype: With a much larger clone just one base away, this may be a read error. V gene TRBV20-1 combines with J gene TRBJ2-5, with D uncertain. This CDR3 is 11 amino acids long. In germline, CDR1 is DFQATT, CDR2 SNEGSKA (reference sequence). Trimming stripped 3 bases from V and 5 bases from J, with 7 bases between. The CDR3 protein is CSASRWETQYF. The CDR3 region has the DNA TGCAGTGCTAGTCGGTGGGAGACCCAGTACTTC.

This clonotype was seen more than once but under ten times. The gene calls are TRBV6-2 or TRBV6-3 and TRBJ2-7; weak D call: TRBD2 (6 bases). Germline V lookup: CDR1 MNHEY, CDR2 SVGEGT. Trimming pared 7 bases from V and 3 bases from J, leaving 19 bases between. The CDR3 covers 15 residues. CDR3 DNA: TGTGCCAGCACCCACCGGGACGGAGGGTACTACGAGCAGTACTTC. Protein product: CASTHRDGGYYEQYF.